This T cell receptor (beta chain) was sequenced during a study of T cells in Graves' hyperthyroidism and ophthalmopathy. Using RNA transcripts as the source, TCR beta CDR3 regions were amplified. In the first-round RT-PCR of the TCR CDR3, the HTBI primer set was used. MiXCR was run by TCRdb on the multiplex PCR reads, yielding one entry per CDR3 protein. The sample records tens of thousands of distinct CDR3 sequences, less than 60% being singletons. This clonotype appeared many times. The antigen remains undetermined. Clinical symptoms, serum thyroxine and TRAb, thyroid ultrasound and orbital computed tomography together formed the diagnostic basis. The CDR3 is 13 residues long. Germline V CDR1 and CDR2: MNHNS, SASEGT. Between the trimmed V and J ends, which lost 1 base and 7 bases, there was a span of 11 bases. Findings and limits, study-wide: Using 13 V-J features, a model discriminated ophthalmopathy from stable hyperthyroidism. Peripheral blood also featured most of the thyroid clonotypes expanded above 0.001.

Sequenced: blood. The V and J genes are TRBV6-1 and TRBJ2-7, with D perhaps assigned TRBD1 or TRBD2 (5 bases each). The TCR sequence derives from a woman in her forties or fifties with Graves' ophthalmopathy. The CDR3 protein is CASSEGGPREQYF. For the CDR3, the DNA is TGTGCCAGCAGTGAAGGGGGACCCAGGGAGCAGTACTTC.